A single T cell receptor beta chain is shown here with its context. In its sample, this clonotype was seen many times. Its antigen is currently not known. No base-level quality is on record; no much larger clone is a single base apart. This specimen comes from a study of T cells in Graves' hyperthyroidism and ophthalmopathy (dated by TCRdb to about 2019). About the study as a whole: TCR V-J signatures able to tell the groups apart were searched for in a discovery cohort of around 95 patients, of whom around 42 had Graves' ophthalmopathy and roughly 58 had stable Graves' hyperthyroidism. An independent validation cohort of about 19 hyperthyroidism patients and about 15 patients who later progressed to ophthalmopathy tested prospective prediction of ophthalmopathy. The roughly 100 discovery patients were divided at random into training and test sets in a 7:3 ratio. In addition, the study compared T-cell repertoires in thyroid tissue and in blood from roughly six Graves' hyperthyroidism patients. After blood sampling, hyperthyroidism patients were treated with methimazole at a starting dose of 30 mg daily, and ophthalmopathy patients were treated with high-dose intravenous methylprednisolone. The paper describes TCR Vbeta CDR3 sequencing of 135 peripheral blood samples, made up of 43 ophthalmopathy patients, 70 to 75 hyperthyroidism patients and about 17 progressor patients. Results and caveats for the whole study, not just this receptor: No statistical method was used to set the sample size in advance, and investigators knew the group allocation. In cross-validation, a model built on a 13 V-J signature told ophthalmopathy apart from stable hyperthyroidism with approximately 90% sensitivity and about 81% specificity, and in testing the same model reached 80%/75%. Most expanded thyroid clonotypes (frequency above 0.001) were also detected in blood, suggesting blood repertoires may reflect thyroid immune responses. In validation, the model predicted progression to ophthalmopathy with 55% to 71% sensitivity and less than 80% specificity, a median of around 6.6 months before onset.

Based on the germline V gene (reference sequence), the CDR1 and CDR2 sequences are SEHNR and FQNEAQ. The junction shows trimming of 3 bases on V and 3 bases on J, and the gene matches do not reach 4 bases of it. The CDR3 starts with the cysteine, ends with the phenylalanine, and has 14 residues. Only the CDR3 part of the read is kept: 42 bases, read in frame from the first base. Patients with uncontrolled infections, other autoimmune diseases, pregnancy or lactation were excluded. Diagnoses were established on the basis of clinical symptoms, serum thyroxine and TRAb, thyroid ultrasound, and orbital computed tomography. Total RNA was extracted using Trizol reagent, and RNA quality was assessed on an Agilent 2100 Bioanalyzer. TCR beta CDR3 regions were amplified from RNA transcripts. The TCR CDR3 was subjected to a first round of RT-PCR using the HTBI primer set and the Qiagen OneStep RT-PCR kit. The libraries were constructed in a second round of multiplex PCR and then size-selected and purified. The libraries were sequenced on an Illumina HiSeq2000 using paired-end 100 bp reads. Processing in the source paper ran as follows. SOAPnuke was used to process the raw data, throwing out any read that contained adapters or uncalled bases, had a mean Phred below 15, or lacked an exact constant-primer or identifier match. High-quality paired reads were merged with COPE v1.2.5, and unique nucleotide sequences were defined as clonotypes. MiTCR v1.1 was used to align clonotypes to the IMGT TRBV, TRBD and TRBJ reference segments. The analysis included only V-J combinations with a frequency above 0.0001, which together covered around 99% of the repertoires. The TCS score was defined as F50 (clonal expansion) divided by E x V (chaos), with BLOSUM62-based TCRdist calculated between CDR3 peptides within each V-J. Welch's t-statistics and random forest reduced just over 500 V-J features to 13, which were used in a naive Bayes classifier (R e1071). Thyroid-blood repertoire similarity was quantified with the Morisita-Horn index. Using fastp trimming at Q25 and MiXCR clonotype assembly, TCRdb reanalyzed the public sequencing data and kept in-frame beta chains. Each CDR3 protein appears once, grouped with its most common genes and DNA. What appears here as the V and J calls and clone size reflects TCRdb's work, not the paper's. The sample yields roughly 500,000 distinct CDR3 sequences; around 45% were counted once. Around 19% of the sample is held by the ten biggest clonotypes.

This TCR derives from an adult woman with Graves' disease, either hyperthyroidism or ophthalmopathy (not recorded which). Material: peripheral blood or thyroid tissue (not recorded which). The sequence is built from TRBV7-9 and TRBJ2-7; 8 bases in the junction line up with TRBD2. The sequenced DNA: TGTGCCAGCAGCTTTAATAGCGGGAACTACGAGCAGTACTTC. This translates into CASSFNSGNYEQYF.